The clone carrying this T cell receptor (beta chain) was observed many times. The data stem from a study of blood T cells in healthy people across ages. Looked up from germline, CDR1 is SGHTA and CDR2 is FQGTGA. V dropped 4 bases and J dropped 2 bases, with 15 bases sitting between them. CDR3 length: 16 residues. It was with a sample-barcoded 5' primer and a J-beta primer mix that a second PCR of about 6 to 12 cycles was run. TCRdb independently ran MiXCR on the 5' RACE reads; one entry per CDR3 protein. This sample carries hundreds of thousands of distinct CDR3 sequences, approximately 30% of them seen once, and the ten largest clones take approximately 15%.

The sample consisted of blood. The chain recombines TRBV7-3 with TRBJ2-1, with a weak D call TRBD2 (7 bases). The clonotype originates from a woman over 75 in good health. The CDR3 coding sequence is TGTGCCAGCAGCTCGGAGGGGGGGCAAGCCTACAATGAGCAGTTCTTC. Encoded protein: CASSSEGGQAYNEQFF.